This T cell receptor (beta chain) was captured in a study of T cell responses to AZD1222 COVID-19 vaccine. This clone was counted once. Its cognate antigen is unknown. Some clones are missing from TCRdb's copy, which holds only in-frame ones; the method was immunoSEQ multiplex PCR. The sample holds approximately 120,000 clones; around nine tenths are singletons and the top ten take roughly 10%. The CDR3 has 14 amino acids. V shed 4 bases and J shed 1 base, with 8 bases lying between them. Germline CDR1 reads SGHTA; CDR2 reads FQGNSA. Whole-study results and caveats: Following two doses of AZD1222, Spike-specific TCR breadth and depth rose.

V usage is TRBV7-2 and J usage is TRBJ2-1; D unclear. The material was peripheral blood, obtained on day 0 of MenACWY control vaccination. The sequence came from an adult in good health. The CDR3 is CASSSLGSYNEQFF. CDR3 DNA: TGTGCCAGCAGCTCCCTAGGGTCCTACAATGAGCAGTTCTTC.